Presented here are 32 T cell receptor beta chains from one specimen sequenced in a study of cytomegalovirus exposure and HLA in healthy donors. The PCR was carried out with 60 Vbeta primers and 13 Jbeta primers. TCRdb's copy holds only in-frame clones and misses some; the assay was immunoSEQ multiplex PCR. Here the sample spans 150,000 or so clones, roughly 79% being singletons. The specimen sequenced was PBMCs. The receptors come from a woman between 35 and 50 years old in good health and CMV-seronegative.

The CDR3: CASSLTTSSYEQYF. DNA for the CDR3: TGCGCCAGCAGCTTGACGACTAGCTCCTACGAGCAGTACTTC. The genes are TRBV5-1 and TRBJ2-7; D possibly corresponds to TRBD2 (6 bases). Trimming removed 1 base at V and 0 bases at J, with 8 bases between. Germline CDR1 SGHRS, CDR2 YFSETQ. The CDR3 consists of 14 residues.

In DNA, the CDR3 is TGTGCCAGTAGTCCACTAAACCTTGGCGGAAAACTGTTTTTT. As protein: CASSPLNLGGKLFF. This rearrangement joins TRBV19 to TRBJ1-4; D ambiguous. The CDR3 extends over 14 amino acids. The V and J ends lost 5 bases and 10 bases respectively, with 17 bases between them. Germline lookup yields CDR1 LNHDA and CDR2 SQIVND (reference sequence).

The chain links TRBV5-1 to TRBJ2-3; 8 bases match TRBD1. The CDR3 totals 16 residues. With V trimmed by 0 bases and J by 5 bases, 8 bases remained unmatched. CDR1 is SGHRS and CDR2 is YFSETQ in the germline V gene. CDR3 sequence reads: CASSLGVQGAIDTQYF. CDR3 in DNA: TGCGCCAGCAGCTTGGGGGTCCAGGGGGCGATAGATACGCAGTATTTT.

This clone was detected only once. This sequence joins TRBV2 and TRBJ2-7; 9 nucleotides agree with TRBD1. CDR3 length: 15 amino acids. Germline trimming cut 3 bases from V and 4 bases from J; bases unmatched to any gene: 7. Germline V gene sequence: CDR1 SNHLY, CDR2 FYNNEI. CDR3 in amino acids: CASSEGTGFGYEQYF. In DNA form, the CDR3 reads TGTGCCAGCAGTGAGGGGACAGGGTTTGGGTACGAGCAGTACTTC. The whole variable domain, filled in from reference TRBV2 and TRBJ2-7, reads EPEVTQTPSHQVTQMGQEVILRCVPISNHLYFYWYRQILGQKVEFLVSFYNNEISEKSEIFDDQFSVERPDGSNFTLKIRSTKLEDSAMYFCASSEGTGFGYEQYFGPGTRLTVT.

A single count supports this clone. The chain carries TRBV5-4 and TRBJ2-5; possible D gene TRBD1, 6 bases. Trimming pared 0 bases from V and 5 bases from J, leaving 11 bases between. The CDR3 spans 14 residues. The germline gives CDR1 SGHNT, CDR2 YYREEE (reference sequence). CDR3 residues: CASSLGGQGETQYF. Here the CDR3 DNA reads TGTGCCAGCAGCTTGGGGGGGCAGGGGGAGACCCAGTACTTC.

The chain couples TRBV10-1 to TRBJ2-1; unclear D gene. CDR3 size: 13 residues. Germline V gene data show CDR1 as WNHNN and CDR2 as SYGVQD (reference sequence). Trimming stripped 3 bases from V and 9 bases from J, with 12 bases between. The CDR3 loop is CASSDPQFVEQFF. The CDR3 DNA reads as TGCGCCAGCAGTGACCCCCAGTTCGTTGAGCAGTTCTTC.

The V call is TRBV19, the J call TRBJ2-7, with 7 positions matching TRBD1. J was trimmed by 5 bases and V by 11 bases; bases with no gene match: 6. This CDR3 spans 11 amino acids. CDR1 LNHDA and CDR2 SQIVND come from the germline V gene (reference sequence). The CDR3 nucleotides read TGTGCCGGAGAACAGGGGAACGAGCAGTACTTC. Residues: CAGEQGNEQYF.

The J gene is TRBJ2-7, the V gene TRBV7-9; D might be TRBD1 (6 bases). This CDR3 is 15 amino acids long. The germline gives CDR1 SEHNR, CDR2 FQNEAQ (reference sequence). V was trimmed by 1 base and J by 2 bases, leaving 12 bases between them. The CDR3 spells CASSLGGSGAYEQYF. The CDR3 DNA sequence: TGTGCCAGCAGCTTAGGCGGATCAGGGGCCTACGAGCAGTACTTC.

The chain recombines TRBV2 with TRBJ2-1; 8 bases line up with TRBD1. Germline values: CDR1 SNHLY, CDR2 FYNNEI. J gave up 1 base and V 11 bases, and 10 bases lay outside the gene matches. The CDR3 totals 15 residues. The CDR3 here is CAGQGARGSYNEQFF. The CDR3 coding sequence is TGTGCCGGACAGGGTGCCAGGGGGTCCTACAATGAGCAGTTCTTC.

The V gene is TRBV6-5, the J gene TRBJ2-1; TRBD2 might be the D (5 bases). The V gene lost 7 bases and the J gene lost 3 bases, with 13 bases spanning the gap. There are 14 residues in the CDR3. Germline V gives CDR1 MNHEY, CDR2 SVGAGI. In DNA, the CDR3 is TGTGCCAGCAAAGGCGGGCGGTACTACAATGAGCAGTTCTTC. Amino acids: CASKGGRYYNEQFF.

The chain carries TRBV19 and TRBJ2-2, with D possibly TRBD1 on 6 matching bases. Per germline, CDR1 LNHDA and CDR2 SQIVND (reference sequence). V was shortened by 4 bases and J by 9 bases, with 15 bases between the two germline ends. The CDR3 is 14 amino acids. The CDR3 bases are TGTGCCAGTAGTAGTAGCAGGGGACGACGGGAGCTGTTTTTT. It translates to CASSSSRGRRELFF.

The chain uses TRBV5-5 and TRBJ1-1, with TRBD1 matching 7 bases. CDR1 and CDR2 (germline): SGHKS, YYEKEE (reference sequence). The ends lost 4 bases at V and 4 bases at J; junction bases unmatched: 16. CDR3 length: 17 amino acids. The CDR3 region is CASSLGEGAVGSTEAFF. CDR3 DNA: TGTGCCAGCAGCCTTGGCGAGGGGGCCGTCGGTAGCACTGAAGCTTTCTTT.

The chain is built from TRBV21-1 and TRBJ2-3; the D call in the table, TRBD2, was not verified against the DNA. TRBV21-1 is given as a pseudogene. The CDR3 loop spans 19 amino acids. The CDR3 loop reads CASSKEGLAGEGDPDTQYF. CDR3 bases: TGTGCCAGCAGCAAAGAGGGGCTAGCGGGAGAAGGGGACCCAGATACGCAGTATTTT.

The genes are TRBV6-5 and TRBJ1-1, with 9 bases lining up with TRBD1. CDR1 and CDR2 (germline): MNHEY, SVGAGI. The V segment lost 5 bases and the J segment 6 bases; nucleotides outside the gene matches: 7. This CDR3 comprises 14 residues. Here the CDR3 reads CASSTGRQGAEAFF. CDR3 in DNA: TGTGCCAGCAGTACCGGTAGACAGGGGGCTGAAGCTTTCTTT.

For the CDR3, the DNA is TGCGCCAGCAAGGACTGGCTCGACCTGAATGAGCAGTTCTTC. Protein sequence: CASKDWLDLNEQFF. The chain links TRBV10-2 to TRBJ2-1; tentatively, D is TRBD2 (5 bases). This CDR3 is built from 14 residues. With 7 bases removed from V and 7 bases from J, the gap between germline ends came to 17 bases. Germline-derived CDR1 and CDR2 are WSHSY and SAAADI.

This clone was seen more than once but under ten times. The CDR3 bases are TGTGCCACCAGCAGAGATCTTGGGGGAGGGCCATCAAGCTCTGGGGCCAACGTCCTGACTTTC. Protein sequence: CATSRDLGGGPSSSGANVLTF. The chain recombines TRBV15 with TRBJ2-6; 7 nucleotides align to TRBD2. Germline V gene data show CDR1 as LNHNV and CDR2 as YYDKDF (reference sequence). V was pared by 0 bases and J by 0 bases, with 14 bases of the junction left unmatched. CDR3 length: 21 residues.

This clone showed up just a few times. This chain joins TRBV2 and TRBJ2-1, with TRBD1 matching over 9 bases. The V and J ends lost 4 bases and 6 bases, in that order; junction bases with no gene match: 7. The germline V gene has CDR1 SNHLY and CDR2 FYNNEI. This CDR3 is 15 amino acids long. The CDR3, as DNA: TGTGCCAGCAGTGGTCGGACAGGGGCGCTCAATGAGCAGTTCTTC. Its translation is CASSGRTGALNEQFF.

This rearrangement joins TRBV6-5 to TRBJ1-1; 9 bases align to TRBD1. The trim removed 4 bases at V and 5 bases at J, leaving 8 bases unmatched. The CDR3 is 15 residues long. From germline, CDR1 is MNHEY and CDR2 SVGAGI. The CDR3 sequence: CASSSGGQGWTEAFF. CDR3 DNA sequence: TGTGCCAGCAGTTCGGGGGGACAGGGCTGGACTGAAGCTTTCTTT.

CDR3 loop: CASSLGYRDNQETQYF. The CDR3 nucleotides read TGTGCCAGCAGCTTAGGATACCGGGACAACCAAGAGACCCAGTACTTC. The chain uses TRBV7-8 and TRBJ2-5, with D perhaps TRBD1 (6 bases). The CDR3 length is 16 residues. With 1 base removed from V and 0 bases from J, the gap between germline ends came to 12 bases. Germline V CDR1 and CDR2: SGHVS, FQNEAQ.

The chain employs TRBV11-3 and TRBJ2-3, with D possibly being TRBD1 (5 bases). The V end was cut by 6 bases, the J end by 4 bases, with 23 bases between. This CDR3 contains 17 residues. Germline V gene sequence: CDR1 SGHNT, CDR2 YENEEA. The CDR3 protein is CASRMGGRGRAPDTQYF. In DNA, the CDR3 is TGTGCCAGCAGGATGGGTGGAAGAGGCAGGGCACCAGATACGCAGTATTTT.

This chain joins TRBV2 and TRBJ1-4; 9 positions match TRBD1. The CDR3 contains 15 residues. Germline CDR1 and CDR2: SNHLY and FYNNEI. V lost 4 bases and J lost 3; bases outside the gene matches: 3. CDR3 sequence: CASSGTGAPNEKLFF. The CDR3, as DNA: TGTGCCAGCAGTGGGACAGGGGCTCCTAATGAAAAACTGTTTTTT. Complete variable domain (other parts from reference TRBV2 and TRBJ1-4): EPEVTQTPSHQVTQMGQEVILRCVPISNHLYFYWYRQILGQKVEFLVSFYNNEISEKSEIFDDQFSVERPDGSNFTLKIRSTKLEDSAMYFCASSGTGAPNEKLFFGSGTQLSVL.

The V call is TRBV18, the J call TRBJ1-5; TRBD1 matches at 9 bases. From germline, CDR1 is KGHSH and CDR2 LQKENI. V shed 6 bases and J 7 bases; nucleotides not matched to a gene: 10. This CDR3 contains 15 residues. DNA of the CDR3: TGTGCCAGCTCTCCCGGACAGGGGCAGGAACAGCCCCAGCATTTT. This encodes CASSPGQGQEQPQHF.

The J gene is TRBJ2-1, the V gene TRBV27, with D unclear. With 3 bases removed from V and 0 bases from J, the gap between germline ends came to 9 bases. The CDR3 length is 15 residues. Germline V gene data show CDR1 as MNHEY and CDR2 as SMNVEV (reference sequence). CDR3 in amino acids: CASSFLESSYNEQFF. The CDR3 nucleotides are TGTGCCAGCAGTTTTCTGGAGAGCTCCTACAATGAGCAGTTCTTC.

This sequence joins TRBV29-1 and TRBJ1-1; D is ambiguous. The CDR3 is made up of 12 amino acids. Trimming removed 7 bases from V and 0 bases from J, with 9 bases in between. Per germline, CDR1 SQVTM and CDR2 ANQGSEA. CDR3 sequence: CSGHLMNTEAFF. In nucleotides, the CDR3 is TGCAGCGGACACTTAATGAACACTGAAGCTTTCTTT.

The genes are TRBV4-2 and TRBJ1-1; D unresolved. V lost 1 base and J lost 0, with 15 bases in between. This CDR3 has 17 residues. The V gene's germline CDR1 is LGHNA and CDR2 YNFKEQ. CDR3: CASSQGPAAGMNTEAFF. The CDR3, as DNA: TGTGCCAGCAGCCAAGGTCCGGCGGCGGGAATGAACACTGAAGCTTTCTTT.

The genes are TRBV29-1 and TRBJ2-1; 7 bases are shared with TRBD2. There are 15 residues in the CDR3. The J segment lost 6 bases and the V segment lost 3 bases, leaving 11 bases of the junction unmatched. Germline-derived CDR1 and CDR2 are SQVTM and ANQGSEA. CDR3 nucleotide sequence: TGCAGCGTTGAGCGGTTTCTAGCGGCAACCAATGAGCAGTTCTTC. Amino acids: CSVERFLAATNEQFF.

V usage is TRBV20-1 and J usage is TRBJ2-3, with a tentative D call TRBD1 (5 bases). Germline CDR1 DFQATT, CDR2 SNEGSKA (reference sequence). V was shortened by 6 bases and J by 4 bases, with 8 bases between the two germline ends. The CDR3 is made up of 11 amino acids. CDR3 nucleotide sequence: TGCAGTGCATCACAGGCAGATACGCAGTATTTT. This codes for CSASQADTQYF.

The CDR3 nucleotides are TGTGCCAGCAGCGAAGGACTAGCGGGGGTGTACGAGCAGTACTTC. Translating it yields CASSEGLAGVYEQYF. The chain uses TRBV11-3 and TRBJ2-7; TRBD2 aligns across 13 bases. Germline lookup yields CDR1 SGHNT and CDR2 YENEEA. The CDR3 spans 15 residues. V was clipped by 5 bases and J by 4 bases; unmatched bases: 5.

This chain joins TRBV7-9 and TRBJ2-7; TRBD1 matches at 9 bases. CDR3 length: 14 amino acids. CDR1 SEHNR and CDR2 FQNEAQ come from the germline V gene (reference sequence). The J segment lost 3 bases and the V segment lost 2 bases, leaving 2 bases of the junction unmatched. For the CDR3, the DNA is TGTGCCAGCAGCTTAAGGGGACAGGGCTACGAGCAGTACTTC. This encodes CASSLRGQGYEQYF. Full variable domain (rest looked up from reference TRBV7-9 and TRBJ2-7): DTGVSQNPRHKITKRGQNVTFRCDPISEHNRLYWYRQTLGQGPEFLTYFQNEAQLEKSRLLSDRFSAERPKGSFSTLEIQRTEQGDSAMYLCASSLRGQGYEQYFGPGTRLTVT.

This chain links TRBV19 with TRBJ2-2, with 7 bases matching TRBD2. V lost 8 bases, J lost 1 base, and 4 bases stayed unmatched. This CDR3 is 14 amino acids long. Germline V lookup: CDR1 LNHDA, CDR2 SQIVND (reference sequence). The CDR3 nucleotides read TGTGCCAGTCGTCAGCGGGGGAACACCGGGGAGCTGTTTTTT. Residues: CASRQRGNTGELFF.

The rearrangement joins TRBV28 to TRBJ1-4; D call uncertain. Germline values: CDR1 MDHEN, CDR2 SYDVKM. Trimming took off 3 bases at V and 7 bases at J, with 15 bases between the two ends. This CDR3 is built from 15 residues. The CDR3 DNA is TGTGCCAGCAGTTTCCCCGGTGGTGATTCTGAAAAACTGTTTTTT. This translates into CASSFPGGDSEKLFF.

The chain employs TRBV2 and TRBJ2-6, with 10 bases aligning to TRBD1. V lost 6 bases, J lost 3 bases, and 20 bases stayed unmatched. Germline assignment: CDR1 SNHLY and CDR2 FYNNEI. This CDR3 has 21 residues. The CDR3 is CASSRSNPTGGGVGGANVLTF. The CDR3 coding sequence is TGTGCCAGCAGCCGAAGCAACCCGACAGGGGGCGGGGTTGGTGGGGCCAACGTCCTGACTTTC.